This TCR beta chain was sequenced for a study of T cell repertoires in cytomegalovirus infection. Looking at the study overall: Shared public TCR beta signatures pointed to both CMV infection and a matching HLA type.

MiXCR, applied by TCRdb to the reads, yields one record per CDR3 protein. The sample has under 200,000 distinct CDR3 sequences, 8% to 10% seen once. Germline CDR1 is GTSNPN and CDR2 is SVGIG (reference sequence). The V end was cut by 0 bases, the J end by 7 bases, with 13 bases between. CDR3 length equals 14 residues. This clonotype has only a few counts. The genes are TRBV30 and TRBJ1-3, with D possibly matching TRBD1 (6 bases). Sequenced input: PBMCs. This receptor was identified in a human donor in good health (CMV status not recorded). Some clones in this sample may be carry-over from other donors' samples. DNA for the CDR3: TGTGCCTGGAGTGTACGGGGGCAACTGAACACCATATATTTT. It translates to CAWSVRGQLNTIYF.